This TCR beta chain was captured by sequencing in a study of blood T cell repertoires in COVID-19. The J segment lost 5 bases and the V segment lost 0 bases, leaving 8 bases of the junction unmatched. Germline assignment: CDR1 MGHDK and CDR2 SYGVNS. The CDR3 covers 16 residues. Participants were placed into cohorts based on the clinical history they reported. Libraries were prepared by immunoSEQ multiplex PCR; TCRdb keeps only in-frame clonotypes and omits some of them. The sample contains over 130,000 clones, less than 85% of which appear only once. The chain carries TRBV25-1 and TRBJ2-5; 8 bases align to TRBD2. This receptor was taken from a young woman who had been exposed to COVID-19. Source material: PBMCs or T cells enriched from blood (not recorded which). The DNA for the CDR3 is TGTGCCAGCAGTGAATATATCGGGAGGGCGAGCGAGACCCAGTACTTC. Its translation: CASSEYIGRASETQYF.